Following are 29 T cell receptor beta chains from one sample sequenced in a study of identical twins. TCRdb processed the 5' RACE reads anew with MiXCR; each CDR3 protein has one entry. Here the sample spans 200,000 to 250,000 distinct CDR3 sequences, about 7.5% being singletons. These data were also filed under a second study, of yellow fever vaccine responses in identical twins.

The sequencing input was memory (CD45RO+) T cells sorted from blood. The receptors shown here come from a woman in her late teens or twenties in good health.

This clonotype was counted a few times. The chain has TRBV20-1 and TRBJ2-3; tentatively, D is TRBD1 (5 bases). The CDR3 consists of 16 residues. Germline values: CDR1 DFQATT, CDR2 SNEGSKA (reference sequence). Trimming left V 6 bases short and J 6 bases short, with 25 bases between. The CDR3 loop is CSANDGQGKGSDTQYF. In DNA form, the CDR3 reads TGCAGTGCCAATGACGGGCAGGGTAAGGGATCCGATACGCAGTATTTT.

The rearrangement links TRBV3-1 to TRBJ1-1, with TRBD1 matching over 8 bases. The CDR3 loop spans 16 amino acids. Germline V CDR1 and CDR2: LGHDT, YNNKEL (reference sequence). V was pared by 1 base and J by 2 bases, with 6 bases of the junction left unmatched. The CDR3 here is CASSQASGQGNTEAFF. The CDR3 DNA reads as TGTGCCAGCAGCCAAGCCTCAGGACAGGGCAACACTGAAGCTTTCTTT. The entire variable domain, with the rest obtained from reference TRBV3-1 and TRBJ1-1, is as follows: DTAVSQTPKYLVTQMGNDKSIKCEQNLGHDTMYWYKQDSKKFLKIMFSYNNKELIINETVPNRFSPKSPDKAHLNLHINSLELGDSAVYFCASSQASGQGNTEAFFGQGTRLTVV.

This clonotype has at least ten counts. The chain recombines TRBV29-1 with TRBJ2-3; D not certain. Looked up from germline, CDR1 is SQVTM and CDR2 is ANQGSEA. The length of the CDR3 is 14 residues. The V end lost 5 bases, the J end lost 0 bases, and 12 bases lay between the germline ends. CDR3 region: CSVTGATSTDTQYF. As DNA, the CDR3 is TGCAGCGTTACCGGAGCCACTAGCACAGATACGCAGTATTTT.

This clonotype occurred many times. The chain combines TRBV29-1 with TRBJ2-7, with 7 bases matching TRBD2. The V segment lost 4 bases and the J segment 0 bases; nucleotides outside the gene matches: 6. Germline assignment: CDR1 SQVTM and CDR2 ANQGSEA. The CDR3 runs to 14 residues. The CDR3 DNA reads TGCAGCGTTGCCCCCGGCGGGAGCTCCTACGAGCAGTACTTC. Translated, it gives CSVAPGGSSYEQYF.

This clonotype has a count of ten or more. The chain employs TRBV7-9 and TRBJ2-1; D may be TRBD2 (6 bases). Trimming pared 2 bases from V and 3 bases from J, leaving 11 bases between. The CDR3 covers 15 residues. Germline CDR1 reads SEHNR; CDR2 reads FQNEAQ (reference sequence). The CDR3 is CASSLRRGYYNEQFF. The CDR3 DNA is TGTGCCAGCAGCTTAAGGCGGGGTTACTACAATGAGCAGTTCTTC.

This clonotype came up many times. CDR3 amino acids: CASSQDYFDEQFF. CDR3 nucleotides: TGTGCCAGCTCTCAGGACTATTTCGATGAGCAGTTCTTC. The chain is built from TRBV12-3 or TRBV12-4 and TRBJ2-1; D may be TRBD2 (6 bases). Trimming shortened V by 8 bases and J by 8 bases, and 16 bases separated the two germline ends. CDR3 length equals 13 residues.

This clonotype was counted many times. V usage is TRBV12-3 or TRBV12-4 and J usage is TRBJ1-2; D possibly corresponds to TRBD1 (6 bases). This CDR3 contains 15 residues. Between the trimmed V and J ends, which lost 3 bases and 5 bases, there was a span of 16 bases. The CDR3 region is CASSLDDRPGYGYTF. The CDR3 DNA follows: TGTGCCAGCAGTTTGGACGACAGGCCAGGTTATGGCTACACCTTC.

Ten or more counts support this clonotype. The rearrangement uses TRBV5-4 and TRBJ2-1, with 11 bases aligning to TRBD2. With V trimmed by 0 bases and J by 10 bases, 9 bases remained unmatched. The CDR3 is 16 residues long. In germline, CDR1 is SGHNT, CDR2 YYREEE (reference sequence). CDR3 in amino acids: CASSLAGTSGSKEQFF. Written as DNA, the CDR3 is TGTGCCAGCAGCTTGGCCGGTACTAGCGGGAGTAAGGAGCAGTTCTTC.

V gene TRBV18 combines with J gene TRBJ1-1; no reliable D call. The CDR3 totals 13 residues. The V gene lost 3 bases and the J gene lost 1 base, with 6 bases spanning the gap. Germline CDR1 is KGHSH and CDR2 is LQKENI. The DNA for the CDR3 is TGTGCCAGCTCACCGCAACCGAACACTGAAGCTTTCTTT. Protein: CASSPQPNTEAFF.

This sequence joins TRBV20-1 and TRBJ2-7; TRBD2 matches at 11 bases. Trimming at V came to 6 bases and at J to 0 bases, leaving 4 bases not matched to a gene. The CDR3 is made up of 14 amino acids. CDR1 is DFQATT and CDR2 is SNEGSKA in the germline V gene (reference sequence). This chain's CDR3 is CSALTSGSSYEQYF. The CDR3 DNA is TGCAGTGCACTTACTAGCGGGAGCTCCTACGAGCAGTACTTC.

This clonotype occurred many times. The chain has TRBV28 and TRBJ2-5; 7 bases agree with TRBD1. The CDR3 extends over 14 amino acids. V gave up 5 bases and J gave up 4 bases; unmatched junction bases: 7. Per germline, CDR1 MDHEN and CDR2 SYDVKM. In nucleotides, the CDR3 is TGTGCCAGCAGTGAGACAGGGTTGGCAGAGACCCAGTACTTC. The encoded protein is CASSETGLAETQYF. Looking up the rest from reference TRBV28 and TRBJ2-5 gives the full variable domain: DVKVTQSSRYLVKRTGEKVFLECVQDMDHENMFWYRQDPGLGLRLIYFSYDVKMKEKGDIPEGYSVSREKKERFSLILESASTNQTSMYLCASSETGLAETQYFGPGTRLLVL.

The chain carries TRBV9 and TRBJ1-6; D gene unclear. V gave up 4 bases and J gave up 5 bases, with 13 bases separating them. Germline values: CDR1 SGDLS, CDR2 YYNGEE. CDR3 length: 15 residues. DNA of the CDR3: TGTGCCAGCAGCCGAGGGCTATGGGATAATTCACCCCTCCACTTT. Its protein is CASSRGLWDNSPLHF.

This clonotype has just a few counts. The chain employs TRBV4-3 and TRBJ2-1; TRBD2 aligns across 12 bases. Looked up from germline, CDR1 is LGHNA and CDR2 is YSLEER. V lost 4 bases, J lost 5 bases, and 15 bases stayed unmatched. The CDR3 has 19 amino acids. CDR3 sequence: CASSRRLAGEGKRDNEQFF. CDR3 coding DNA: TGCGCCAGCAGCCGACGACTAGCGGGAGAGGGGAAAAGGGACAATGAGCAGTTCTTC.

The rearrangement links TRBV12-3 or TRBV12-4 to TRBJ1-1, with 7 bases lining up with TRBD1. The CDR3 consists of 16 residues. Losses at the gene ends were 2 bases for V and 0 bases for J; bases not matched to a gene: 6. The CDR3 DNA sequence: TGTGCCAGCAGTTTACGGCAGGGGGTGATGAACACTGAAGCTTTCTTT. Translating it yields CASSLRQGVMNTEAFF.

This chain connects TRBV18 to TRBJ2-5; D gene unclear. V shed 3 bases and J shed 5 bases, with 7 bases lying between them. Per germline, CDR1 KGHSH and CDR2 LQKENI. The CDR3 extends over 12 amino acids. CDR3 region: CASSPPEETQYF. Here the CDR3 DNA reads TGTGCCAGCTCACCGCCTGAGGAGACCCAGTACTTC.

In its sample, this clonotype was seen many times. The genes are TRBV4-2 and TRBJ1-1; the match to TRBD1 covers 7 bases. CDR1 and CDR2 (germline): LGHNA, YNFKEQ. This CDR3 spans 15 amino acids. Trimming took 4 bases from V and 2 from J; bases not matched to a gene: 7. The DNA of the CDR3 is TGTGCCAGCAGCCGAGGGGACAGCCAAAACACTGAAGCTTTCTTT. This encodes CASSRGDSQNTEAFF.

This clonotype was found many times. J is TRBJ2-1 and V is TRBV29-1; 8 bases align to TRBD1. Trimming removed 3 bases from V and 4 bases from J; junction bases left unmatched: 2. CDR1 is SQVTM, CDR2 ANQGSEA, per germline. The CDR3 is 13 amino acids. The CDR3 spells CSVDRGLYNEQFF. CDR3 DNA: TGCAGCGTTGACAGGGGGCTTTACAATGAGCAGTTCTTC.

The genes are TRBV3-1 and TRBJ2-2, with 7 bases aligning to TRBD1. Germline CDR1 LGHDT, CDR2 YNNKEL (reference sequence). The CDR3 runs 16 residues. The ends lost 1 base at V and 5 bases at J; junction bases unmatched: 7. CDR3 DNA sequence: TGTGCCAGCAGCCAAGGACTGACAGGGCTTACCGGGGAGCTGTTTTTT. It is translated as CASSQGLTGLTGELFF. The variable domain in full, with the rest retrieved from reference TRBV3-1 and TRBJ2-2, is DTAVSQTPKYLVTQMGNDKSIKCEQNLGHDTMYWYKQDSKKFLKIMFSYNNKELIINETVPNRFSPKSPDKAHLNLHINSLELGDSAVYFCASSQGLTGLTGELFFGEGSRLTVL.

This rearrangement joins TRBV7-3 to TRBJ2-2, with 9 bases identical to TRBD1. The V gene end was trimmed by 5 bases and the J gene end by 1 base; junction bases not matched to a gene: 5. Germline V gene sequence: CDR1 SGHTA, CDR2 FQGTGA. The CDR3 runs to 16 residues. CDR3 protein: CASSPPGQGNTGELFF. The DNA of the CDR3 is TGTGCCAGCAGCCCGCCGGGACAGGGGAACACCGGGGAGCTGTTTTTT.

This clonotype has only a few counts. This chain links TRBV6-5 with TRBJ2-7; D may correspond to TRBD1 or TRBD2 (5 bases each). The CDR3 sequence is 17 residues long. CDR1 and CDR2 (germline): MNHEY, SVGAGI. V lost 0 bases, J lost 2 bases, and 17 bases lay in between. The DNA of the CDR3 is TGTGCCAGCAGTTACTCGACCCCCGGGACGGCCGCCTACGAGCAGTACTTC. This encodes CASSYSTPGTAAYEQYF.

The chain employs TRBV11-2 and TRBJ2-1; D uncertain. CDR3 length equals 15 residues. CDR1 is SGHAT and CDR2 is FQNNGV in the germline V gene. Trimming took off 5 bases at V and 5 bases at J, with 16 bases between the two ends. The CDR3 sequence: CASSPQRATHNEQFF. For the CDR3, the DNA is TGTGCCAGCAGCCCGCAAAGGGCAACTCACAATGAGCAGTTCTTC.

This clonotype was seen a few times. This sequence joins TRBV4-3 and TRBJ2-1, with D perhaps TRBD1 or TRBD2 (5 bases each). This CDR3 comprises 17 residues. The germline V gene encodes CDR1 LGHNA and CDR2 YSLEER. Trimming took off 2 bases at V and 5 bases at J, with 19 bases between the two ends. In DNA form, the CDR3 reads TGCGCCAGCAGCCAACGACCTTTGGGGGAAGTTCACAATGAGCAGTTCTTC. Its protein product is CASSQRPLGEVHNEQFF.

The rearrangement uses TRBV21-1 and TRBJ2-1; the table's D call, TRBD2, has no DNA check behind it. TRBV21-1 is a known pseudogene. The CDR3 extends over 17 amino acids. In nucleotides, the CDR3 is TGTGCCAGCAGCAAAGTCGATTCGCGGGAGGGATTAAATGAGCAGTTCTTC. It encodes CASSKVDSREGLNEQFF.

This clonotype was detected many times. The chain recombines TRBV4-3 with TRBJ2-4, with a possible D match to TRBD2 (5 bases). This CDR3 has 18 amino acids. Germline V gives CDR1 LGHNA, CDR2 YSLEER. The V gene lost 0 bases and the J gene lost 1 base, with 16 bases spanning the gap. CDR3 residues: CASSQDWRSEGAKNIQYF. CDR3 nucleotide sequence: TGCGCCAGCAGCCAAGATTGGAGGAGTGAGGGTGCCAAAAACATTCAGTACTTC.

This clonotype was picked up many times. J is TRBJ2-5 and V is TRBV28; the match to TRBD1 covers 8 bases. Germline trimming cut 8 bases from V and 5 bases from J; bases unmatched to any gene: 4. The CDR3 runs 12 residues. Germline CDR1 MDHEN, CDR2 SYDVKM. Here the CDR3 reads CASRTGPETQYF. CDR3 bases: TGTGCCAGCCGGACAGGGCCCGAGACCCAGTACTTC.

This clonotype occurred a few times. This chain joins TRBV20-1 and TRBJ2-7; 9 nucleotides align to TRBD2. CDR1 is DFQATT, CDR2 SNEGSKA, per germline (reference sequence). The CDR3 runs 15 residues. Trimming removed 5 bases from V and 4 bases from J; junction bases left unmatched: 12. CDR3 region: CSAPQGGSGRYEQYF. As DNA, the CDR3 is TGCAGTGCTCCCCAAGGGGGGAGCGGGAGGTACGAGCAGTACTTC.

This clonotype occurred many times. This chain joins TRBV27 and TRBJ2-2; the D is unclear. This CDR3 has 15 amino acids. CDR1 is MNHEY, CDR2 SMNVEV, per germline (reference sequence). V was shortened by 3 bases and J by 0 bases, with 8 bases between the two germline ends. The CDR3 here is CASSLYRTNTGELFF. CDR3 DNA: TGTGCCAGCAGTTTGTACAGAACGAACACCGGGGAGCTGTTTTTT.

Many counts were recorded for this clonotype. As DNA, the CDR3 is TGTGCCAGCAGCTTAGGCCCTCTAGCGGGGATGCAAGAGACCCAGTACTTC. Amino acid sequence: CASSLGPLAGMQETQYF. The chain couples TRBV7-6 to TRBJ2-5; 9 bases match TRBD2. CDR1 and CDR2 (germline): SGHVS, FNYEAQ. The V segment lost 1 base and the J segment 2 bases; nucleotides outside the gene matches: 8. This CDR3 region has 17 residues.

The V call is TRBV4-2, the J call TRBJ1-6; unclear D gene. The CDR3 is made up of 14 amino acids. Germline V gene sequence: CDR1 LGHNA, CDR2 YNFKEQ. V lost 0 bases, J lost 5 bases, and 5 bases lay in between. The CDR3 loop is CASSQDADNSPLHF. The CDR3 nucleotides read TGTGCCAGCAGCCAAGATGCAGATAATTCACCCCTCCACTTT.